The T cell receptor beta chain under discussion was sequenced for a study of blood T cell repertoires in COVID-19. The repertoire was sequenced with immunoSEQ multiplex PCR; TCRdb's copy has only in-frame clones and lacks some. Seen here are over 150,000 clones, approximately 86% observed once, and the top ten hold less than 3%. Sequencing input: peripheral blood. This clonotype was sampled from a man in his forties with active or convalescent COVID-19.

CDR3 nucleotide sequence: TGTGCCAGAGTCGGCGGGGGAGTTTTATGCCAAGAGACCCAGTACTTC. Amino acid sequence: CARVGGGVLCQETQYF. The chain has TRBV7-5 and TRBJ2-5; TRBD2 is taken as the D call from the table, unchecked against the DNA. TRBV7-5 is reported as a pseudogene. This CDR3 has 16 residues.